Following are 13 T cell receptor beta chains from one sample sequenced in a study of beta chain features in type 1 diabetes. Expressed TCRB transcripts were sequenced, since all the RNA that had been isolated was reverse transcribed. TCRdb's copy holds only in-frame clones and misses some; the assay was immunoSEQ multiplex PCR. Among almost 350,000 clones listed, 7% to 10% were seen once. These receptors lack a known antigen. Study-level points and caveats: Among all four CD4+ subsets, Type 1 diabetes patients had TCRB CDR3s that were moderately but significantly shorter.

Sequencing used central memory CD4+ T cells from blood. The receptors were sampled from a man younger than 40 with type 1 diabetes.

This clone was seen more than once but under ten times. J is TRBJ1-5 and V is TRBV28, with a weak D call TRBD1 (5 bases). The CDR3 spans 15 residues. CDR1 is MDHEN and CDR2 is SYDVKM in the germline V gene. V was clipped by 5 bases and J by 1 base, with 12 bases between them. CDR3 protein: CASSPGGGSNQPQHF. The CDR3 bases are TGTGCCAGCAGTCCCGGGGGAGGGAGCAATCAGCCCCAGCATTTT.

This clone turned up a few times. The chain employs TRBV19 and TRBJ2-1; a weak D match, TRBD2 (6 bases). Deletions cut 6 bases from V and 6 bases from J, with 18 bases between. This CDR3 has 15 residues. Germline CDR1 is LNHDA and CDR2 is SQIVND (reference sequence). The CDR3 reads CASRGPPAGLNEQFF. The CDR3 DNA reads as TGTGCCAGTAGGGGACCCCCAGCGGGCCTCAATGAGCAGTTCTTC.

There are a few counts of this clone. The J gene is TRBJ2-3, the V gene TRBV7-2; D possibly corresponds to TRBD2 (6 bases). This CDR3 is built from 16 residues. Looked up from germline, CDR1 is SGHTA and CDR2 is FQGNSA. V was cut by 1 base and J by 3 bases, with 14 bases left in between. In nucleotides, the CDR3 is TGTGCCAGCAGCTTAGTAGGGCGGGGTGGGACAGATACGCAGTATTTT. It encodes CASSLVGRGGTDTQYF.

The chain employs TRBV9 and TRBJ2-7, with D possibly being TRBD1 (5 bases). Deletions cut 3 bases from V and 7 bases from J, with 14 bases between. The V gene's germline CDR1 is SGDLS and CDR2 YYNGEE. The CDR3 length is 13 residues. CDR3 protein: CASSAYPQEEQYF. DNA for the CDR3: TGTGCCAGCAGCGCCTACCCACAGGAAGAGCAGTACTTC.

This clone was counted only a few times. The chain carries TRBV19 and TRBJ2-5; D might be TRBD1 or TRBD2, each matching 5 bases. With 5 bases removed from V and 4 bases from J, the gap between germline ends came to 17 bases. In germline, CDR1 is LNHDA, CDR2 SQIVND (reference sequence). The CDR3 loop spans 15 amino acids. The CDR3 DNA follows: TGTGCCAGTAGTCGTCAGGGAGTGAGGATAGAGACCCAGTACTTC. This codes for CASSRQGVRIETQYF.

The chain uses TRBV7-2 and TRBJ2-7; 7 bases line up with TRBD1. Germline CDR1 is SGHTA and CDR2 is FQGNSA. The CDR3 is 14 amino acids. Trimming took 5 bases from V and 3 from J; bases not matched to a gene: 7. The CDR3 DNA sequence: TGTGCCAGCAGCCCCGGGACAGTTTTCTACGAGCAGTACTTC. As protein: CASSPGTVFYEQYF. The full variable domain, its missing parts supplied by reference TRBV7-2 and TRBJ2-7, is GAGVSQSPSNKVTEKGKDVELRCDPISGHTALYWYRQSLGQGLEFLIYFQGNSAPDKSGLPSDRFSAERTGGSVSTLTIQRTQQEDSAVYLCASSPGTVFYEQYFGPGTRLTVT.

J is TRBJ2-2 and V is TRBV5-1, with 8 bases identical to TRBD1. Unmatched junction bases numbered 9, after V lost 0 bases and J lost 5 bases. The germline V gene encodes CDR1 SGHRS and CDR2 YFSETQ. This CDR3 has 17 amino acids. The CDR3 DNA reads TGCGCCAGCAGCTTGGCCCCATCGCAGGGGGCGACCGGGGAGCTGTTTTTT. Translated: CASSLAPSQGATGELFF.

This clone occurred a few times. The V and J genes are TRBV2 and TRBJ2-7; 7 bases map to TRBD1. Germline values: CDR1 SNHLY, CDR2 FYNNEI. Germline trimming cut 7 bases from V and 2 bases from J; bases unmatched to any gene: 5. CDR3 length: 13 amino acids. The CDR3, as DNA: TGTGCCAGCACCACCGACAGGGCCTACGAGCAGTACTTC. Translation gives CASTTDRAYEQYF.

The chain employs TRBV5-1 and TRBJ2-3, with D possibly being TRBD1 or TRBD2 (6 bases each). The CDR3 extends over 16 amino acids. Germline loops: CDR1 SGHRS, CDR2 YFSETQ. V shed 0 bases and J shed 2 bases, with 13 bases lying between them. The chain's CDR3 is CASSLDGGGATDTQYF. CDR3 sequence (DNA): TGCGCCAGCAGCTTGGACGGGGGCGGAGCCACAGATACGCAGTATTTT.

This clone was counted a few times. V gene TRBV7-2 combines with J gene TRBJ2-1; unclear D gene. Germline CDR1 reads SGHTA; CDR2 reads FQGNSA. The CDR3 has 12 residues. Between the trimmed V and J ends, which lost 5 bases and 2 bases, there was a span of 4 bases. CDR3 protein: CASSHTYNEQFF. Here the CDR3 DNA reads TGTGCCAGCAGCCACACCTACAATGAGCAGTTCTTC.

This clone was seen only a few times. The V gene is TRBV27, the J gene TRBJ1-2, with 11 bases matching TRBD1. Germline CDR1 is MNHEY and CDR2 is SMNVEV (reference sequence). The V and J ends lost 2 bases and 7 bases, in that order; junction bases with no gene match: 3. CDR3 length: 14 amino acids. The CDR3 protein is CASSLEGTGGGYTF. The CDR3 DNA reads TGTGCCAGCAGTTTAGAGGGGACAGGGGGTGGCTACACCTTC.

This clone has a handful of counts. This chain connects TRBV18 to TRBJ1-6; no reliable D call. Trimming took 3 bases from V and 10 from J, leaving 10 bases between them. Germline CDR1 is KGHSH and CDR2 is LQKENI. The CDR3 consists of 13 residues. The CDR3 DNA follows: TGTGCCAGCTCACCGTCCGTGAGGTCACCCCTCCACTTT. This translates into CASSPSVRSPLHF.

In the case of this clone: Other DNA sequences of this sample code for an identical CDR3. The V gene is TRBV5-1, the J gene TRBJ1-1; unclear D gene. The CDR3 covers 13 residues. The germline V gene encodes CDR1 SGHRS and CDR2 YFSETQ. V was cut by 0 bases and J by 5 bases, with 8 bases left in between. The CDR3 protein is CASSLGTGTEAFF. The CDR3 DNA reads as TGCGCCAGCAGCTTGGGGACGGGTACTGAAGCTTTCTTT.